The 32 T cell receptor beta chains below come from one sample, sequenced in a study of control samples from healthy donors and cancer patients. The protocol was immunoSEQ multiplex PCR, while the TCRdb copy is restricted to in-frame clones and leaves out a portion. The sample yields 75,000 to 100,000 clones, approximately 78% seen once. Specimen: blood. These receptors all stem from a man in his sixties in good health.

The chain recombines TRBV19 with TRBJ2-3, with 7 bases that match TRBD2. The length of the CDR3 is 17 residues. V lost 4 bases and J lost 1; bases outside the gene matches: 11. Germline CDR1 and CDR2: LNHDA and SQIVND (reference sequence). The CDR3 sequence is CASSTGREYGGTDTQYF. CDR3 coding DNA: TGTGCCAGTAGTACGGGGAGGGAATACGGGGGCACAGATACGCAGTATTTT.

This clone was picked up a small number of times. The chain couples TRBV30 to TRBJ1-5; D gene unclear. The germline V and J ends were trimmed by 2 bases and 6 bases, with 14 bases remaining between them. This CDR3 is 14 amino acids long. From germline, CDR1 is GTSNPN and CDR2 SVGIG (reference sequence). CDR3 nucleotides: TGTGCCTGGAGTTCCCAGACCGCCTCTCAGCCCCAGCATTTT. Its protein product is CAWSSQTASQPQHF.

This clone was counted a single time. The V and J genes are TRBV24-1 and TRBJ1-2; D is undetermined. V lost 2 bases and J 5 bases, leaving 11 bases between the germline ends. This CDR3 is 14 amino acids long. Germline lookup yields CDR1 KGHDR and CDR2 SFDVKD. For the CDR3, the DNA is TGTGCCACCAGTGATTACGGGGTCAATTATGGCTACACCTTC. The encoded protein is CATSDYGVNYGYTF.

This clone was found a few times. The chain employs TRBV10-3 and TRBJ1-2; the match to TRBD1 covers 7 bases. V lost 3 bases and J lost 5; bases outside the gene matches: 9. Germline CDR1 is ENHRY and CDR2 is SYGVKD. The CDR3 has 15 amino acids. The CDR3 nucleotides read TGTGCCATCAGTGAAGGGACAGCGGACTCGTATGGCTACACCTTC. Residues: CAISEGTADSYGYTF.

V and J are TRBV12-5 and TRBJ2-1, with D unclear. Germline V gene data show CDR1 as LGHNT and CDR2 as FRNRAP. The V end was cut by 6 bases, the J end by 8 bases, with 8 bases between. The CDR3 loop spans 11 amino acids. CDR3 loop: CASGYGDEQFF. DNA of the CDR3: TGTGCTAGTGGATATGGGGATGAGCAGTTCTTC.

The chain employs TRBV5-1 and TRBJ1-4; D is unresolved. Trimming took 0 bases from V and 0 from J, leaving 6 bases between them. The germline V gene has CDR1 SGHRS and CDR2 YFSETQ. CDR3 length: 15 amino acids. The CDR3 nucleotides are TGCGCCAGCAGCTTGGCCACAGCAACTAATGAAAAACTGTTTTTT. The encoded protein is CASSLATATNEKLFF. The full variable domain, rest sourced from reference TRBV5-1 and TRBJ1-4, is KAGVTQTPRYLIKTRGQQVTLSCSPISGHRSVSWYQQTPGQGLQFLFEYFSETQRNKGNFPGRFSGRQFSNSRSEMNVSTLELGDSALYLCASSLATATNEKLFFGSGTQLSVL.

The table lists this clone with a few counts. As DNA, the CDR3 is TGTGCCAGCTCACTAGGGACATCTGCCTACGAGCAGTACTTC. Translated: CASSLGTSAYEQYF. This chain connects TRBV18 to TRBJ2-7; TRBD1 might be the D (6 bases). The germline V gene has CDR1 KGHSH and CDR2 LQKENI. V shed 4 bases and J shed 2 bases, with 12 bases lying between them. CDR3 length: 14 residues.

V and J are TRBV11-3 and TRBJ2-1; 8 positions match TRBD1. J was trimmed by 8 bases and V by 5 bases; bases with no gene match: 11. This CDR3 has 15 residues. Germline CDR1 reads SGHNT; CDR2 reads YENEEA. The CDR3 coding sequence is TGTGCCAGCAGCCCCCGGACAGGGTTCGAGGATGAGCAGTTCTTC. Translation gives CASSPRTGFEDEQFF.

The chain uses TRBV19 and TRBJ2-2; D perhaps matches TRBD2 (5 bases). The CDR3 has 15 residues. V was cut by 4 bases and J by 2 bases, with 11 bases left in between. Per germline, CDR1 LNHDA and CDR2 SQIVND (reference sequence). The CDR3 region is CASSTREGNTGELFF. CDR3 DNA: TGTGCCAGTAGTACCCGTGAGGGCAACACCGGGGAGCTGTTTTTT.

The chain recombines TRBV9 with TRBJ2-5, with 8 bases fitting TRBD1. V lost 3 bases to trimming and J lost 5 bases; unmatched junction nucleotides: 9. There are 15 residues in the CDR3. Per germline, CDR1 SGDLS and CDR2 YYNGEE. The CDR3 spells CASSGQGRVGETQYF. The CDR3 nucleotides read TGTGCCAGCAGCGGACAGGGGAGAGTCGGTGAGACCCAGTACTTC.

This sequence joins TRBV27 and TRBJ2-1, with D hard to call. The germline CDR1 and CDR2 sequences are MNHEY and SMNVEV (reference sequence). V lost 6 bases, J lost 1 base, and 4 bases lay in between. This CDR3 contains 12 residues. The CDR3 region has the DNA TGTGCCAGCAGACTTTCCTACAATGAGCAGTTCTTC. This sequence encodes CASRLSYNEQFF.

The chain employs TRBV6-4 and TRBJ2-2; D gene unclear. This CDR3 is 14 amino acids long. V was clipped by 4 bases and J by 6 bases, with 12 bases between them. Germline V CDR1 and CDR2: MRHNA, SNTAGT. The CDR3 nucleotides are TGTGCCAGCAGTGTGTCAGAAGAAGCCGGGGAGCTGTTTTTT. This encodes CASSVSEEAGELFF.

The rearrangement links TRBV5-4 to TRBJ2-7; D might be TRBD1 (6 bases). The CDR3 spans 14 residues. The V end was cut by 0 bases, the J end by 4 bases, with 11 bases between. Germline lookup yields CDR1 SGHNT and CDR2 YYREEE (reference sequence). The CDR3 reads CASSLDRGSYEQYF. The DNA of the CDR3 is TGTGCCAGCAGCTTGGATAGGGGGAGTTACGAGCAGTACTTC.

The V and J genes are TRBV7-9 and TRBJ2-7, with D possibly TRBD1 on 6 matching bases. There are 13 residues in the CDR3. Germline lookup yields CDR1 SEHNR and CDR2 FQNEAQ (reference sequence). Trimming stripped 5 bases from V and 5 bases from J, with 13 bases between. The CDR3 region has the DNA TGTGCCAGCAGCGCTACTACAGGGCACGAGCAGTACTTC. Its protein product is CASSATTGHEQYF.

The chain recombines TRBV12-5 with TRBJ2-2; D ambiguous. The germline CDR1 and CDR2 sequences are LGHNT and FRNRAP. Trimming took off 3 bases at V and 8 bases at J, with 13 bases between the two ends. The CDR3 consists of 14 residues. Here the CDR3 reads CASGFDNAGGELFF. DNA for the CDR3: TGTGCTAGTGGTTTCGATAACGCAGGAGGGGAGCTGTTTTTT.

The CDR3 loop is CAWSPGSGYEQYF. As DNA, the CDR3 is TGTGCCTGGAGTCCAGGGTCAGGCTACGAGCAGTACTTC. This chain uses TRBV30 with TRBJ2-7; a possible D gene is TRBD1 (5 bases). Trimming removed 2 bases from V and 3 bases from J, with 11 bases in between. Germline V CDR1 and CDR2: GTSNPN, SVGIG (reference sequence). CDR3 length: 13 amino acids.

The V gene is TRBV5-1, the J gene TRBJ1-1, with D unclear. Germline V CDR1 and CDR2: SGHRS, YFSETQ. This CDR3 contains 15 residues. V was clipped by 0 bases and J by 1 base, with 10 bases between them. CDR3 region: CASSLGASRNTEAFF. CDR3 nucleotide sequence: TGCGCCAGCAGCTTGGGGGCGAGCAGGAACACTGAAGCTTTCTTT. The full variable domain, with the rest looked up from reference TRBV5-1 and TRBJ1-1, is KAGVTQTPRYLIKTRGQQVTLSCSPISGHRSVSWYQQTPGQGLQFLFEYFSETQRNKGNFPGRFSGRQFSNSRSEMNVSTLELGDSALYLCASSLGASRNTEAFFGQGTRLTVV.

This clone has a handful of counts. This chain joins TRBV6-5 and TRBJ1-1, with unresolved D. Germline assignment: CDR1 MNHEY and CDR2 SVGAGI. Deletions cut 0 bases from V and 0 bases from J, with 2 bases between. This CDR3 is built from 13 residues. CDR3 coding DNA: TGTGCCAGCAGTTACTCCGTGAACACTGAAGCTTTCTTT. Translating gives CASSYSVNTEAFF.

CDR3 in DNA: TGTGCCAGCAGCGCCGAGCGGCAGGGGAGGGGCAAACTGTTTTTT. Translation: CASSAERQGRGKLFF. J is TRBJ1-4 and V is TRBV21-1. TRBV21-1 is reported as a pseudogene. The CDR3 contains 15 residues.

This chain links TRBV21-1 with TRBJ2-7; TRBD2 is the table's D call, not checked against the DNA. TRBV21-1 is shown as a pseudogene. This CDR3 has 22 residues. The CDR3 sequence is CASSKAGGLLVIPVKDSYEQYF. CDR3 nucleotide sequence: TGTGCCAGCAGCAAAGCGGGGGGACTTCTAGTGATCCCGGTGAAGGACTCCTACGAGCAGTACTTC.

The rearrangement joins TRBV24-1 to TRBJ1-5, with 8 bases identical to TRBD1. The CDR3 has 14 amino acids. CDR1 is KGHDR, CDR2 SFDVKD, per germline. The J segment lost 5 bases and the V segment lost 9 bases, leaving 8 bases of the junction unmatched. CDR3 bases: TGTGCCACCTCCGACAGGGGCGTCGATCAGCCCCAGCATTTT. This encodes CATSDRGVDQPQHF.

This clone was counted a single time. V gene TRBV7-2 combines with J gene TRBJ1-1; D might be TRBD1 (5 bases). The CDR3 has 12 residues. Germline V CDR1 and CDR2: SGHTA, FQGNSA. The germline V and J ends were trimmed by 2 bases and 10 bases, with 11 bases remaining between them. The CDR3 nucleotides are TGTGCCAGCAGCTTATTTGGCAGGGTAGCTTTCTTT. It is translated as CASSLFGRVAFF.

This chain connects TRBV28 to TRBJ2-5; tentatively, D is TRBD2 (6 bases). Trimming removed 6 bases at V and 2 bases at J, with 22 bases between. The CDR3 sequence is 17 residues long. Germline assignment: CDR1 MDHEN and CDR2 SYDVKM. The CDR3 DNA reads as TGTGCCAGCAGCCCCCCGGGGGACGCAGCGGGTCAAGAGACCCAGTACTTC. Encoded protein: CASSPPGDAAGQETQYF.

The V and J genes are TRBV5-4 and TRBJ2-2; 7 bases match TRBD1. The CDR3 is 15 amino acids. Trimming at V came to 3 bases and at J to 6 bases, leaving 8 bases not matched to a gene. Germline values: CDR1 SGHNT, CDR2 YYREEE (reference sequence). CDR3 nucleotides: TGTGCCAGCAGCTCCGTCCAGGGGGTGTCCGGGGAGCTGTTTTTT. Translating gives CASSSVQGVSGELFF.

V usage is TRBV11-1 and J usage is TRBJ1-1; D is possibly TRBD1 (5 bases). CDR1 is SGHAT and CDR2 is FQDESV in the germline V gene (reference sequence). The CDR3 covers 13 residues. Deletions cut 5 bases from V and 4 bases from J, with 11 bases between. In DNA, the CDR3 is TGTGCCAGCAGCACCCGGGACGGCACTGAAGCTTTCTTT. This gives the protein CASSTRDGTEAFF.

The chain is built from TRBV5-5 and TRBJ2-7, with 8 bases lining up with TRBD1. Unmatched junction bases numbered 5, after V lost 0 bases and J lost 3 bases. The CDR3 is 15 residues long. The germline V gene encodes CDR1 SGHKS and CDR2 YYEKEE (reference sequence). CDR3 sequence (DNA): TGTGCCAGCAGCTTGGCGGGACAGGCTCTCTACGAGCAGTACTTC. Encoded protein: CASSLAGQALYEQYF.

This clone appeared a few times. This chain joins TRBV27 and TRBJ2-4; 8 positions match TRBD1. Germline V gene sequence: CDR1 MNHEY, CDR2 SMNVEV (reference sequence). This CDR3 has 17 amino acids. The V and J ends lost 5 bases and 3 bases, in that order; junction bases with no gene match: 12. The CDR3 DNA reads as TGTGCCAGCAGTATCCCTCACAGGGGGGAAATCAAAAACATTCAGTACTTC. Amino acid sequence: CASSIPHRGEIKNIQYF.

V is TRBV25-1 and J is TRBJ2-1; a possible D gene is TRBD2 (6 bases). The CDR3 has 14 residues. V lost 4 bases to trimming and J lost 7 bases, with 14 bases between them. The germline V gene encodes CDR1 MGHDK and CDR2 SYGVNS. This CDR3 is CASSGNGGLNEQFF. CDR3 DNA: TGTGCCAGCAGTGGGAATGGAGGGTTGAATGAGCAGTTCTTC.

This clone was counted only a few times. The J gene is TRBJ1-3, the V gene TRBV5-8, with unresolved D. The CDR3 has 14 amino acids. Germline V gene sequence: CDR1 SGHTS, CDR2 YDEGEE. Trimming took 2 bases from V and 4 from J, leaving 10 bases between them. The CDR3 DNA is TGTGCCAGCAGCTTCCGGAGAACGGGAAACACCATATATTTT. Translated: CASSFRRTGNTIYF. Drawing the rest from reference TRBV5-8 and TRBJ1-3, the complete variable domain is EAGVTQSPTHLIKTRGQQATLRCSPISGHTSVYWYQQALGLGLQFLLWYDEGEERNRGNFPPRFSGRQFPNYSSELNVNALELEDSALYLCASSFRRTGNTIYFGEGSWLTVV.

The chain combines TRBV18 with TRBJ2-7; D may be TRBD1 or TRBD2 (5 bases each). CDR1 is KGHSH and CDR2 is LQKENI in the germline V gene. CDR3 length: 16 residues. Trimming took off 3 bases at V and 6 bases at J, with 21 bases between the two ends. The CDR3 loop is CASSPFSGTTTPEQYF. The CDR3 DNA reads TGTGCCAGCTCACCCTTTTCCGGGACCACCACTCCCGAGCAGTACTTC.

The chain combines TRBV5-1 with TRBJ2-2; TRBD2 matches at 11 bases. The V segment lost 2 bases and the J segment 3 bases; nucleotides outside the gene matches: 3. Germline-derived CDR1 and CDR2 are SGHRS and YFSETQ. This CDR3 is built from 16 residues. This CDR3 is CASSFSGRADTGELFF. As DNA, the CDR3 is TGCGCCAGCAGCTTTAGCGGGAGGGCCGACACCGGGGAGCTGTTTTTT.

V usage is TRBV30 and J usage is TRBJ1-2; D unresolved. The germline V gene encodes CDR1 GTSNPN and CDR2 SVGIG (reference sequence). This CDR3 region has 13 residues. The V end lost 2 bases, the J end lost 2 bases, and 9 bases lay between the germline ends. CDR3 sequence (DNA): TGTGCCTGGAGTAGAACAGCAAACTATGGCTACACCTTC. Residues: CAWSRTANYGYTF.